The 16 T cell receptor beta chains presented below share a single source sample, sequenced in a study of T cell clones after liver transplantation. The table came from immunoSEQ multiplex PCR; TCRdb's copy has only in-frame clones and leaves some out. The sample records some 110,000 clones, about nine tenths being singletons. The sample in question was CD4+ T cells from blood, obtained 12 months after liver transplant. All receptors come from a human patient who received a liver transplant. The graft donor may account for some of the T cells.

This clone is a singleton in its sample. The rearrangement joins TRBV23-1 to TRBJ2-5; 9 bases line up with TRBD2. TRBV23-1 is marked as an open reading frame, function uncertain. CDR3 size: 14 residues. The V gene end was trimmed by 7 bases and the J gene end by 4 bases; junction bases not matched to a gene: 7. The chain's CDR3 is CASNSAGGGETQYF. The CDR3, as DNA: TGCGCCAGCAACTCAGCGGGAGGAGGAGAGACCCAGTACTTC.

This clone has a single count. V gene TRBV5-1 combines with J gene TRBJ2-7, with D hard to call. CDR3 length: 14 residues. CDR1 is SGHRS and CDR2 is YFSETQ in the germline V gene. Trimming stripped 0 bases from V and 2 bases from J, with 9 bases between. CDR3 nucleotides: TGCGCCAGCAGCTTGGGAAAGGTAGCCTACGAGCAGTACTTC. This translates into CASSLGKVAYEQYF. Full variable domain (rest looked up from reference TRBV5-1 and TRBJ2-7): KAGVTQTPRYLIKTRGQQVTLSCSPISGHRSVSWYQQTPGQGLQFLFEYFSETQRNKGNFPGRFSGRQFSNSRSEMNVSTLELGDSALYLCASSLGKVAYEQYFGPGTRLTVT.

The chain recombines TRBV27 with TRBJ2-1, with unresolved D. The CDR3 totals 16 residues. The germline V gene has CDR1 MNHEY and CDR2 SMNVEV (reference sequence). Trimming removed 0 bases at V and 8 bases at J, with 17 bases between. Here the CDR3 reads CASSLSLGPAPYEQFF. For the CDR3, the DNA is TGTGCCAGCAGTTTATCCCTGGGCCCAGCCCCGTATGAGCAGTTCTTC.

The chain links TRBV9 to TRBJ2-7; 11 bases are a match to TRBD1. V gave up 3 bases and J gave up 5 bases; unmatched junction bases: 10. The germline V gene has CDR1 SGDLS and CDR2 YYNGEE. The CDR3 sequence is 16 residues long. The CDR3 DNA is TGTGCCAGCAGCGCAGTAGGAGGACAGGGGGCGGACGAGCAGTACTTC. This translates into CASSAVGGQGADEQYF.

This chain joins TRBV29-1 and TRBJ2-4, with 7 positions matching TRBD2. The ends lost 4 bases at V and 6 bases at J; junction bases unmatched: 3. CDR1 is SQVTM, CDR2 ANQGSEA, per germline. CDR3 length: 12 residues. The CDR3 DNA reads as TGCAGCGTTGTTGGGGAGGGAAACATTCAGTACTTC. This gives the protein CSVVGEGNIQYF.

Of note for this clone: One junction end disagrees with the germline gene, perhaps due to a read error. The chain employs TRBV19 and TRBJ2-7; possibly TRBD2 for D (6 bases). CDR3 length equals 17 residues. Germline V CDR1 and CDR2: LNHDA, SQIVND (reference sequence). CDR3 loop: CASSIGRWTGDSDEQYF. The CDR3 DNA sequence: TGTGCCAGTAGTATAGGCCGTTGGACGGGAGACTCCGACGAGCAGTACTTC.

The CDR3 loop reads CASSQDQLAGSYNEQFF. CDR3 sequence (DNA): TGTGCCAGCAGCCAAGATCAGTTAGCGGGATCTTACAATGAGCAGTTCTTC. V usage is TRBV4-2 and J usage is TRBJ2-1; TRBD2 aligns across 8 bases. Trimming cost V 0 bases and J 4 bases; bases outside gene matches: 8. The CDR3 length is 17 residues. The germline V gene has CDR1 LGHNA and CDR2 YNFKEQ.

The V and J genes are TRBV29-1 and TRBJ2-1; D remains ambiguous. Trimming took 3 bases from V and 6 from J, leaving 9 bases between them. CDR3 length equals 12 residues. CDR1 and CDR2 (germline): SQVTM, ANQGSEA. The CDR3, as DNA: TGCAGCGTTGAGTTGGGTTCCAATGAGCAGTTCTTC. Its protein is CSVELGSNEQFF.

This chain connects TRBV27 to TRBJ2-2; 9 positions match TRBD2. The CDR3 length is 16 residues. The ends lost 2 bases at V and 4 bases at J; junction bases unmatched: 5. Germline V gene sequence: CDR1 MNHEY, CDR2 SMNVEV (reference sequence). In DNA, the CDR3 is TGTGCCAGCAGTTTAGCGGGGACTAGCAGCACCGGGGAGCTGTTTTTT. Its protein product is CASSLAGTSSTGELFF.

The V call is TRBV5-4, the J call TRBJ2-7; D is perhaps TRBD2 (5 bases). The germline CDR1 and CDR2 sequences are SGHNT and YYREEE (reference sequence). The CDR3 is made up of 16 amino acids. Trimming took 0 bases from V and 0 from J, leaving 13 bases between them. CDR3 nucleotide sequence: TGTGCCAGCAGCTTGGAAGGACTGACAAGCTCCTACGAGCAGTACTTC. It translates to CASSLEGLTSSYEQYF.

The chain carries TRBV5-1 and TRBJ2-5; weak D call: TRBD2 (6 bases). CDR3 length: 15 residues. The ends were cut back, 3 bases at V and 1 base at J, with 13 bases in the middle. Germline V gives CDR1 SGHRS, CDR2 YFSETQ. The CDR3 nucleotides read TGCGCCAGCAGCTACGGTACTAGCACCCAAGAGACCCAGTACTTC. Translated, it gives CASSYGTSTQETQYF.

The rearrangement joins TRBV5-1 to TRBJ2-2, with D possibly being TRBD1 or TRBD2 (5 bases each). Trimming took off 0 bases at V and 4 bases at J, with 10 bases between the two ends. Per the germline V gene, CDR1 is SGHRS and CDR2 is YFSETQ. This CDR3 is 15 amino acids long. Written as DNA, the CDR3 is TGCGCCAGCAGCTTGGGAGGGGTCCGCACCGGGGAGCTGTTTTTT. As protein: CASSLGGVRTGELFF.

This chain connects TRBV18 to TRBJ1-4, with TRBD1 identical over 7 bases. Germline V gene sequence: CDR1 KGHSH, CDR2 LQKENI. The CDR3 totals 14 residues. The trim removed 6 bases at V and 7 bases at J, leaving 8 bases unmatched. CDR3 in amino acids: CASSRQGGGEKLFF. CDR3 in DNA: TGTGCCAGCTCCCGACAGGGCGGCGGTGAAAAACTGTTTTTT. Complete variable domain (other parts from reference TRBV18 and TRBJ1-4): NAGVMQNPRHLVRRRGQEARLRCSPMKGHSHVYWYRQLPEEGLKFMVYLQKENIIDESGMPKERFSAEFPKEGPSILRIQQVVRGDSAAYFCASSRQGGGEKLFFGSGTQLSVL.

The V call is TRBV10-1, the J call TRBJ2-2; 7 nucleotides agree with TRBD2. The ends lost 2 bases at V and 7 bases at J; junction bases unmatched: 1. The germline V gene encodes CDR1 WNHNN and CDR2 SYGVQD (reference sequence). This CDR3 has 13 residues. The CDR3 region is CASSEASGGELFF. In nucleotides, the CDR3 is TGCGCCAGCAGTGAGGCTAGCGGCGGGGAGCTGTTTTTT.

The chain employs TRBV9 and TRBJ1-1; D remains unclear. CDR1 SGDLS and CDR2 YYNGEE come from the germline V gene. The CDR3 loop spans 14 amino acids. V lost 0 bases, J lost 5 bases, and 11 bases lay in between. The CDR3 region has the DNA TGTGCCAGCAGCGTAGCCGCAAGAGGGACTGAAGCTTTCTTT. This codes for CASSVAARGTEAFF.

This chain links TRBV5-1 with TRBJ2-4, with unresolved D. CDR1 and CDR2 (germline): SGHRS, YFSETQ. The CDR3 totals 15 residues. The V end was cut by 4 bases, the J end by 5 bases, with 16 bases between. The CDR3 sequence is CASSVQTGPENIQYF. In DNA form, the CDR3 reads TGCGCCAGCAGCGTACAAACCGGGCCGGAAAACATTCAGTACTTC.